Sequencing of this T cell receptor (beta chain) was carried out in a study of regulatory T cells in long-lasting Graves disease. Arm-PCR with iRepertoire HTBI primers amplified the CDR3 regions for these TCR beta libraries. A single record per CDR3 protein comes from TCRdb applying MiXCR to the multiplex PCR reads. The sample lists 430,000 or so distinct CDR3 sequences; under 25% were seen once. Time point defined: persistent/refractory GD, antithyroid drugs over 5 years with positive TRAb. RNA isolated from PBMCs was used to make the TCR library. Study-level points and caveats: The study found persistent patients shared more public clonotypes (roughly 2,500) than new patients (approximately 970).

Concerning this clonotype: Its antigen remains unknown.

The starting material was peripheral blood mononuclear cells (PBMCs), obtained when the disease was refractory, from a patient treated with antithyroid drugs. This clonotype was obtained from a female donor with Graves disease.

CDR3 in DNA: TGTGCCACCAGCAGAGATCAGGGGGCGGCCGGGGAGCTGTTTTTT. Translated: CATSRDQGAAGELFF. This chain joins TRBV15 and TRBJ2-2; TRBD1 aligns across 8 bases. The CDR3 extends over 15 amino acids. The germline gives CDR1 LNHNV, CDR2 YYDKDF (reference sequence). The V gene end was trimmed by 0 bases and the J gene end by 6 bases; junction bases not matched to a gene: 3.